This paragraph covers one T cell receptor (beta chain) sequence. Its antigen is unidentified. The sample originates from a study of shared clonotypes between healthy human individuals. Findings of the study overall: A handful of donors showed sharing of approximately 4.7% of naive CD4 clonotypes.

CD45RO-negative, CCR7-positively selected cells formed the naive CD8 fraction, excluding terminally differentiated effector memory CD45RA+ cells. This table comes from immunoSEQ multiplex PCR, and its TCRdb copy is limited to in-frame clones, with some not included. The table records around 1,900,000 clones, 90% to 95% of them present only once. Sequences were obtained from naive CD8+ T cells from PBMCs. This TCR derives from a man younger than 35 in good health. Some clones in this sample may be carry-over from other donors' samples.

CDR3 sequence (DNA): TGTGCCAGCAGCTTGGGGACAGGGGCCTATGGCTACACCTTC. As protein: CASSLGTGAYGYTF. The rearrangement joins TRBV5-6 to TRBJ1-2, with 9 positions matching TRBD1. The ends lost 0 bases at V and 4 bases at J; junction bases unmatched: 1. In germline, CDR1 is SGHDT, CDR2 YYEEEE. The CDR3 extends over 14 amino acids. The full variable domain, rest sourced from reference TRBV5-6 and TRBJ1-2, is DAGVTQSPTHLIKTRGQQVTLRCSPKSGHDTVSWYQQALGQGPQFIFQYYEEEERQRGNFPDRFSGHQFPNYSSELNVNALLLGDSALYLCASSLGTGAYGYTFGSGTRLTVV.